The 24 T cell receptor beta chains in this list originate from one sample, sequenced in a study of blood T cells in healthy people across ages. PCR was performed a second time for roughly 7 to 11 cycles using a sample-barcoded 5' primer and a J-beta primer mix. One entry per CDR3 protein, called by TCRdb with MiXCR from the 5' RACE reads. The repertoire holds 1.5 million to 2 million distinct CDR3 sequences, with 25% to 30% as singletons. Sequenced sample: blood. The origin of the receptors is a woman in her 30s in good health.

This clonotype was detected only a few times. The CDR3 nucleotides are TGTGCCAGCAGTTTACGGGACGGCTTCGTGGAGGGGCACACCAATGAGCAGTTCTTC. Protein sequence: CASSLRDGFVEGHTNEQFF. The chain uses TRBV28 and TRBJ2-1; possible D gene TRBD2, 6 bases. This CDR3 is 19 amino acids long. Trimming removed 2 bases from V and 6 bases from J, with 26 bases in between. CDR1 and CDR2 (germline): MDHEN, SYDVKM.

This rearrangement joins TRBV2 to TRBJ2-5; D uncertain. V was trimmed by 2 bases and J by 5 bases, leaving 12 bases between them. The CDR3 is 14 amino acids. Germline assignment: CDR1 SNHLY and CDR2 FYNNEI. The CDR3 protein is CASSERRDLETQYF. CDR3 bases: TGTGCCAGCAGTGAAAGAAGGGATTTGGAGACCCAGTACTTC.

A single count supports this clonotype. This chain links TRBV30 with TRBJ2-5; tentatively, D is TRBD1 (6 bases). The V gene's germline CDR1 is GTSNPN and CDR2 SVGIG (reference sequence). The CDR3 runs 14 residues. Between the trimmed V and J ends, which lost 5 bases and 11 bases, there was a span of 24 bases. CDR3 region: CAWRKGGRGNEQYF. In DNA, the CDR3 is TGTGCCTGGCGAAAAGGGGGTCGGGGCAATGAGCAGTACTTC.

This clonotype has only a few counts. The J gene is TRBJ2-7, the V gene TRBV5-1, with a weak D call TRBD2 (5 bases). Germline values: CDR1 SGHRS, CDR2 YFSETQ. The CDR3 contains 15 residues. V lost 0 bases to trimming and J lost 5 bases, with 15 bases between them. The CDR3 is CASSLAGNEAHEQYF. Written as DNA, the CDR3 is TGCGCCAGCAGCTTGGCCGGGAACGAAGCCCACGAGCAGTACTTC.

The chain joins TRBV7-2 to TRBJ1-2; 7 bases line up with TRBD1. This CDR3 has 15 residues. Germline CDR1 SGHTA, CDR2 FQGNSA. With 5 bases clipped from V and 5 bases from J, the junction kept 11 bases outside the gene matches. The CDR3 DNA reads as TGTGCCAGCAGCCCGGGGGAGGGGGCGATGTATGGCTACACCTTC. Translated, it gives CASSPGEGAMYGYTF.

This clonotype was seen ten or more times. This chain connects TRBV7-2 to TRBJ2-7; the D is unclear. The CDR3 runs 14 residues. From germline, CDR1 is SGHTA and CDR2 FQGNSA. The V gene lost 3 bases and the J gene lost 6 bases, with 15 bases spanning the gap. CDR3 protein: CASSLAGPSGEQYF. In DNA, the CDR3 is TGTGCCAGCAGCTTGGCCGGACCTAGTGGCGAGCAGTACTTC.

This clonotype was seen a handful of times. This CDR3 is CSARDRGGQPQHF. CDR3 nucleotides: TGCAGTGCTAGGGACAGGGGGGGTCAGCCCCAGCATTTT. V and J are TRBV20-1 and TRBJ1-5; 10 nucleotides match TRBD1. V gave up 3 bases and J gave up 6 bases; unmatched junction bases: 2. The germline V gene has CDR1 DFQATT and CDR2 SNEGSKA (reference sequence). This CDR3 spans 13 amino acids.

The CDR3 loop reads CASRWTGPNYGYTF. The CDR3 bases are TGTGCCAGCAGATGGACGGGTCCTAACTATGGCTACACCTTC. The chain recombines TRBV5-6 with TRBJ1-2; the D is unclear. Germline V gene lookup returns CDR1 SGHDT and CDR2 YYEEEE. Trimming took 5 bases from V and 0 from J, leaving 11 bases between them. The CDR3 is 14 amino acids.

This clonotype occurred many times. The chain employs TRBV30 and TRBJ2-5, with D possibly called TRBD1 or TRBD2 (5 bases each). V was cut by 1 base and J by 2 bases, with 11 bases left in between. This CDR3 is 14 amino acids long. Germline loops: CDR1 GTSNPN, CDR2 SVGIG (reference sequence). The CDR3 region is CAWSGQRIQETQYF. The CDR3 nucleotides read TGTGCCTGGAGTGGACAGCGGATACAAGAGACCCAGTACTTC.

J is TRBJ1-2 and V is TRBV10-2; possibly TRBD1 for D (6 bases). V was clipped by 2 bases and J by 3 bases, with 10 bases between them. The CDR3 loop spans 14 amino acids. Germline V gene lookup returns CDR1 WSHSY and CDR2 SAAADI. Written as DNA, the CDR3 is TGCGCCAGCAGTGAGAAGGGGGGGGACTATGGCTACACCTTC. Translated, it gives CASSEKGGDYGYTF.

The chain carries TRBV4-1 and TRBJ2-1, with a weak D call TRBD1 (6 bases). V was trimmed by 4 bases and J by 8 bases, leaving 18 bases between them. This CDR3 contains 15 residues. Germline assignment: CDR1 MGHRA and CDR2 YSYEKL. In DNA, the CDR3 is TGCGCCAGCAGCCCCACACGGCAGGGGTCGGATGAGCAGTTCTTC. Translating gives CASSPTRQGSDEQFF.

This clonotype has just a few counts. The CDR3 DNA follows: TGTGCCAGCAGCTTAGAGCGGGAGGGCCTTGGTGAGCAGTTCTTC. It encodes CASSLEREGLGEQFF. This chain uses TRBV7-6 with TRBJ2-1; 10 bases agree with TRBD2. J lost 9 bases, V lost 1 base, and 6 bases had no gene match. In germline, CDR1 is SGHVS, CDR2 FNYEAQ. The CDR3 is 15 residues long. Based on the CDR3 plus reference TRBV7-6 and TRBJ2-1, the full variable domain is GAGVSQSPRYKVTKRGQDVALRCDPISGHVSLYWYRQALGQGPEFLTYFNYEAQQDKSGLPNDRFSAERPEGSISTLTIQRTEQRDSAMYRCASSLEREGLGEQFFGPGTRLTVL.

This clonotype came up many times. A junction end diverges from the germline sequence, so it may reflect a read error. The chain uses TRBV29-1 and TRBJ1-1, with D possibly being TRBD1 (6 bases). The CDR3 contains 13 residues. The germline CDR1 and CDR2 sequences are SQVTM and ANQGSEA. CDR3 in DNA: TGCTGCGTCGCCGACAGGCTGAACACTGAAGCTTTCTTT. Protein sequence: CCVADRLNTEAFF.

V is TRBV7-2 and J is TRBJ2-1; TRBD2 aligns across 8 bases. Germline V CDR1 and CDR2: SGHTA, FQGNSA. The CDR3 spans 15 residues. V dropped 3 bases and J dropped 1; count of bases not matched to a gene: 2. The CDR3 sequence is CASSFSGVSYNEQFF. Here the CDR3 DNA reads TGTGCCAGCAGCTTTAGCGGGGTATCCTACAATGAGCAGTTCTTC. The full variable domain, with the rest looked up from reference TRBV7-2 and TRBJ2-1, is GAGVSQSPSNKVTEKGKDVELRCDPISGHTALYWYRQSLGQGLEFLIYFQGNSAPDKSGLPSDRFSAERTGGSVSTLTIQRTQQEDSAVYLCASSFSGVSYNEQFFGPGTRLTVL.

This clonotype was detected only a few times. V gene TRBV24-1 combines with J gene TRBJ2-7; D is undetermined. Per the germline V gene, CDR1 is KGHDR and CDR2 is SFDVKD. V was cut by 4 bases and J by 2 bases, with 5 bases left in between. The CDR3 totals 12 residues. CDR3 amino acids: CATSEGTYEQYF. The CDR3 nucleotides read TGTGCCACCAGTGAAGGGACCTACGAGCAGTACTTC.

The genes are TRBV2 and TRBJ2-5; D is uncertain. Trimming shortened V by 1 base and J by 4 bases, and 13 bases separated the two germline ends. CDR3 length: 15 amino acids. Germline lookup yields CDR1 SNHLY and CDR2 FYNNEI. CDR3 sequence: CASSEERDRSETQYF. As DNA, the CDR3 is TGTGCCAGCAGTGAAGAAAGGGATCGTTCAGAGACCCAGTACTTC.

J is TRBJ2-1 and V is TRBV4-1, with D tentatively TRBD2 (6 bases). The V and J ends lost 1 base and 9 bases respectively, with 13 bases between them. Germline CDR1 reads MGHRA; CDR2 reads YSYEKL. The CDR3 loop spans 14 amino acids. The DNA for the CDR3 is TGCGCCAGCAGCCAAGGACCGGGAGACAGTGAGCAGTTCTTC. It codes for CASSQGPGDSEQFF.

There are many counts of this clonotype. The chain employs TRBV5-4 and TRBJ2-1; D is undetermined. The ends were cut back, 4 bases at V and 8 bases at J, with 13 bases in the middle. The CDR3 sequence is 13 residues long. From germline, CDR1 is SGHNT and CDR2 YYREEE (reference sequence). The CDR3 here is CASSIVGGDEQFF. The CDR3 nucleotides read TGTGCCAGCAGCATTGTTGGTGGGGATGAGCAGTTCTTC.

This clonotype is a singleton in its sample. CDR3 DNA sequence: TGCAGCGTTGAAGGTCGGAAGATGAACACTGAAGCTTTCTTT. Translation: CSVEGRKMNTEAFF. This chain joins TRBV29-1 and TRBJ1-1; D remains ambiguous. CDR3 length: 14 amino acids. Germline CDR1 reads SQVTM; CDR2 reads ANQGSEA. V dropped 1 base and J dropped 0 bases, with 9 bases sitting between them.

This clonotype was seen only a few times. V and J are TRBV14 and TRBJ2-7; weak D call: TRBD2 (6 bases). Germline V lookup: CDR1 SGHDN, CDR2 FVKESK. This CDR3 comprises 14 residues. Trimming took 3 bases from V and 4 from J, leaving 13 bases between them. CDR3 in DNA: TGTGCCAGCAGCCATCCGCGGAGGGGTTACGAGCAGTACTTC. Protein product: CASSHPRRGYEQYF.

This clonotype was counted many times. CDR3 DNA: TGCGCCAGCAGCTTTCAGGGGAATGGGGCCAACGTCCTGACTTTC. This sequence encodes CASSFQGNGANVLTF. The J gene is TRBJ2-6, the V gene TRBV5-1; possible D gene TRBD1, 6 bases. V lost 2 bases to trimming and J lost 3 bases, with 9 bases between them. The CDR3 contains 15 residues. Germline V gives CDR1 SGHRS, CDR2 YFSETQ.

The rearrangement joins TRBV6-6 to TRBJ1-2; D is undetermined. The ends were cut back, 0 bases at V and 10 bases at J, with 12 bases in the middle. The germline V gene has CDR1 MNHNY and CDR2 SVGAGI (reference sequence). The length of the CDR3 is 13 residues. CDR3 coding DNA: TGTGCCAGCAGTTACTCCTCACAGACTGACTACACCTTC. Protein product: CASSYSSQTDYTF.

This clonotype has ten or more counts. V and J are TRBV6-2 or TRBV6-3 and TRBJ2-1, with D unclear. Between the trimmed V and J ends, which lost 7 bases and 0 bases, there was a span of 19 bases. The germline V gene encodes CDR1 MNHEY and CDR2 SVGEGT. This CDR3 contains 17 residues. CDR3 sequence reads: CASNVGRGESSYNEQFF. The CDR3 nucleotides read TGTGCCAGCAATGTGGGTCGTGGCGAAAGCTCCTACAATGAGCAGTTCTTC.

The chain couples TRBV5-1 to TRBJ2-3; 8 bases fit TRBD2. V dropped 6 bases and J dropped 6; count of bases not matched to a gene: 12. The germline V gene encodes CDR1 SGHRS and CDR2 YFSETQ. The CDR3 spans 15 residues. The CDR3 spells CASTRGGQIKDTQYF. CDR3 DNA sequence: TGCGCCAGCACCCGGGGGGGGCAGATTAAGGATACGCAGTATTTT.